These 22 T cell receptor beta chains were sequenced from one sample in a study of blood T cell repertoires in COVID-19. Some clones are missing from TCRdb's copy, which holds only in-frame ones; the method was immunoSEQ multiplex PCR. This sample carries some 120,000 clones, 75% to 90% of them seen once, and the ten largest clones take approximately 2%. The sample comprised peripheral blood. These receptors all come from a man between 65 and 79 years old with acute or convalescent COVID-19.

This chain's CDR3 is CASSPAGDREQYF. For the CDR3, the DNA is TGTGCCAGCTCACCCGCAGGGGACCGCGAGCAGTACTTC. The chain employs TRBV18 and TRBJ2-7; D is perhaps TRBD1 (6 bases). Trimming left V 3 bases short and J 6 bases short, with 12 bases between. CDR3 size: 13 residues. Germline CDR1 KGHSH, CDR2 LQKENI.

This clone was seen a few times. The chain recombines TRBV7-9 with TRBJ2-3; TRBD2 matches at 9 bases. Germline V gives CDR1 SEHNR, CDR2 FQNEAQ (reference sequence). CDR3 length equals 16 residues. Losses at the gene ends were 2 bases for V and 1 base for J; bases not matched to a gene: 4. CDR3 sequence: CASSLSGGKGTDTQYF. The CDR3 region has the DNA TGTGCCAGCAGCTTAAGCGGGGGGAAGGGCACAGATACGCAGTATTTT.

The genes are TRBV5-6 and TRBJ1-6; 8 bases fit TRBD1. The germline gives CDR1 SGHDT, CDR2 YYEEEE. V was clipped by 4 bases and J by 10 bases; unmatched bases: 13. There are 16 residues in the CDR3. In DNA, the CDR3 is TGTGCCAGCAGCGCGGATCGGACAGGGTGGAGATCACCCCTCCACTTT. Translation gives CASSADRTGWRSPLHF.

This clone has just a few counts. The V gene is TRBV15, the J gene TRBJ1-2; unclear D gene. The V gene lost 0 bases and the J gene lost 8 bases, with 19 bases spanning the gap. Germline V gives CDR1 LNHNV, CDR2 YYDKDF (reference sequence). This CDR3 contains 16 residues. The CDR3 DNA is TGTGCCACCAGCAGAGATAAGCGGGATCCTATTGGGGGCTACACCTTC. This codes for CATSRDKRDPIGGYTF.

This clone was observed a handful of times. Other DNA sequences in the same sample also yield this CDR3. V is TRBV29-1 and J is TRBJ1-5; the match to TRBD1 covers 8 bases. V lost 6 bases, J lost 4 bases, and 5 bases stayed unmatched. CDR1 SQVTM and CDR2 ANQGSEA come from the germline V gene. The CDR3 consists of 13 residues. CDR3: CSVATGVNQPQHF. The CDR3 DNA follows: TGCAGCGTGGCGACAGGGGTGAATCAGCCCCAGCATTTT. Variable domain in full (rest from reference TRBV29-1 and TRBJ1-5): SAVISQKPSRDICQRGTSLTIQCQVDSQVTMMFWYRQQPGQSLTLIATANQGSEATYESGFVIDKFPISRPNLTFSTLTVSNMSPEDSSIYLCSVATGVNQPQHFGDGTRLSIL.

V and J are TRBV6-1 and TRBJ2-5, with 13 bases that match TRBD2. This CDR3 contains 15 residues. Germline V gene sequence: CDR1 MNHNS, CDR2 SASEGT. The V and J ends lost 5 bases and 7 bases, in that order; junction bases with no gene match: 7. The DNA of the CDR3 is TGTGCCAGCAGTCATTCGACTAGCGGGGGGTCGACCCAGTACTTC. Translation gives CASSHSTSGGSTQYF.

DNA of the CDR3: TGTGCCAGCAGTGAACAGGGGTACACCGGGGAGCTGTTTTTT. This codes for CASSEQGYTGELFF. This chain joins TRBV6-1 and TRBJ2-2, with D perhaps TRBD1 (6 bases). CDR3 size: 14 residues. Germline values: CDR1 MNHNS, CDR2 SASEGT. V dropped 2 bases and J dropped 3 bases, with 7 bases sitting between them.

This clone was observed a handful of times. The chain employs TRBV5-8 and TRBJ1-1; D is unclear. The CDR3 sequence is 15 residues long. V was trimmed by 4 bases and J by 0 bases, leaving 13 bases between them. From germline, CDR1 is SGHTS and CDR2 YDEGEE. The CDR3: CASSRRANMNTEAFF. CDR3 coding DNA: TGTGCCAGCAGCCGGAGGGCCAATATGAACACTGAAGCTTTCTTT.

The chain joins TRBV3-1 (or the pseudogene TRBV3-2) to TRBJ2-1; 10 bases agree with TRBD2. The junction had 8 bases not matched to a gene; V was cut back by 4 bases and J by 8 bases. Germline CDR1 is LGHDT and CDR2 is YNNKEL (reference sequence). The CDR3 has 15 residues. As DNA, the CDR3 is TGTGCCAGCAGCCTCGGACTAGCGGCCGCCGATGAGCAGTTCTTC. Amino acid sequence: CASSLGLAAADEQFF.

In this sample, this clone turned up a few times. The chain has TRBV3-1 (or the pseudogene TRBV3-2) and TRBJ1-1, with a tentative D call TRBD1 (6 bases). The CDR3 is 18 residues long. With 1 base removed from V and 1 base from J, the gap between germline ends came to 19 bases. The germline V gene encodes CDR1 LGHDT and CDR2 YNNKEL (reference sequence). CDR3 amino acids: CASSQGGTGINSNTEAFF. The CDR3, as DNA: TGTGCCAGCAGCCAAGGGGGAACAGGGATAAATTCGAACACTGAAGCTTTCTTT.

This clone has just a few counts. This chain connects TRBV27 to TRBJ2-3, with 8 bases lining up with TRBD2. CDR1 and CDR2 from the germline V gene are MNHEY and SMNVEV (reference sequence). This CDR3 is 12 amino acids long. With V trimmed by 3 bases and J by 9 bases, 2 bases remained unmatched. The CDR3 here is CASSLSGGTQYF. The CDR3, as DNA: TGTGCCAGCAGTTTGAGCGGGGGAACGCAGTATTTT.

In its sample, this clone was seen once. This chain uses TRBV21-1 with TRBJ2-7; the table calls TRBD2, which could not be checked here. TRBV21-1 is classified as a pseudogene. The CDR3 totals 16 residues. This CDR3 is CASRGGRVKHSYEQYF. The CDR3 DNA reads TGTGCCAGCAGAGGGGGGAGGGTCAAGCACTCCTACGAGCAGTACTTC.

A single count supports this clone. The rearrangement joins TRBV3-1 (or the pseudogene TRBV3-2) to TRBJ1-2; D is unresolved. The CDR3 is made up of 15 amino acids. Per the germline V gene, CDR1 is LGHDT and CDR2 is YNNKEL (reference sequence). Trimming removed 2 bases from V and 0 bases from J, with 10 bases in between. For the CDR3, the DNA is TGTGCCAGCAGCCAATTTGTGTCAGCTAACTATGGCTACACCTTC. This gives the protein CASSQFVSANYGYTF.

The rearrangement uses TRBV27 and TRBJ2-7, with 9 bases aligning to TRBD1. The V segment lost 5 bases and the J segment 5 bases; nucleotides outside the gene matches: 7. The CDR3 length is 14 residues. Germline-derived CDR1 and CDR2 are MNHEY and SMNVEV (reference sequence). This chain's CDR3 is CASSPQGAANEQYF. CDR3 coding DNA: TGTGCCAGCAGTCCACAGGGGGCGGCTAACGAGCAGTACTTC.

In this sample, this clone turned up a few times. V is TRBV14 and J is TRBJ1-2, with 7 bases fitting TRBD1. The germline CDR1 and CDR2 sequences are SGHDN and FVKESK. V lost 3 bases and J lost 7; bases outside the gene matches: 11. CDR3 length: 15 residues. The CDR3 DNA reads TGTGCCAGCAGCCAGAACAGGGGCTCTCTCGGTGGCTACACCTTC. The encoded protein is CASSQNRGSLGGYTF.

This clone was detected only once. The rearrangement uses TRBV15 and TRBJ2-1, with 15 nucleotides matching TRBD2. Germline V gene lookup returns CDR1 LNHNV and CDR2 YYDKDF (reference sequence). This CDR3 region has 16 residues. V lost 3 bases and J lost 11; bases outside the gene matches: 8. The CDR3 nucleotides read TGTGCCACCAGCAGCCCCGGGACTAGCGGGGGGACACAGCAGTTCTTC. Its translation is CATSSPGTSGGTQQFF.

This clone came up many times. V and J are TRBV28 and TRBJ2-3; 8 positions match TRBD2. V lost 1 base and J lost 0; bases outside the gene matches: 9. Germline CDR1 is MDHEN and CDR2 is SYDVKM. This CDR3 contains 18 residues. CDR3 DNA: TGTGCCAGCAGTTTATCGCCGGGACTAGGGTCTAGCACAGATACGCAGTATTTT. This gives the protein CASSLSPGLGSSTDTQYF. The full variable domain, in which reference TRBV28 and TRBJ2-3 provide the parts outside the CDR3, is DVKVTQSSRYLVKRTGEKVFLECVQDMDHENMFWYRQDPGLGLRLIYFSYDVKMKEKGDIPEGYSVSREKKERFSLILESASTNQTSMYLCASSLSPGLGSSTDTQYFGPGTRLTVL.

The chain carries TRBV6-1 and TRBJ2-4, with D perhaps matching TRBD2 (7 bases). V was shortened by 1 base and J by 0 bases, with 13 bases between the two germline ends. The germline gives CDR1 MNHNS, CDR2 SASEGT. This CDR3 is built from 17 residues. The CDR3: CASSEVGGGSAKNIQYF. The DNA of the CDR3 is TGTGCCAGCAGTGAAGTAGGGGGGGGGTCAGCCAAAAACATTCAGTACTTC.

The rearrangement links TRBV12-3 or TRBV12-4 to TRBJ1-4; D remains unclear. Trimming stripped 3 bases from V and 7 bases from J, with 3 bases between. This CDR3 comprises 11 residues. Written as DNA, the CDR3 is TGTGCCAGCAGTTTCTCTGAAAAACTGTTTTTT. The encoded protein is CASSFSEKLFF.

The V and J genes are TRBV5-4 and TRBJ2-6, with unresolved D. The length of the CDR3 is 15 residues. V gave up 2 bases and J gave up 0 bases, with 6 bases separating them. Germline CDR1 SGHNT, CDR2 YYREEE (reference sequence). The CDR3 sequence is CASSLQSSGANVLTF. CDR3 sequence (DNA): TGTGCCAGCAGCTTACAGAGCTCTGGGGCCAACGTCCTGACTTTC.

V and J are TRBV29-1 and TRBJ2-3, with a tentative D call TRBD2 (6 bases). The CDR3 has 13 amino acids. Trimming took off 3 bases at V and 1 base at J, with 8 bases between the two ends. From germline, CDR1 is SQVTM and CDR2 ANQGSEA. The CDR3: CSVEASGTDTQYF. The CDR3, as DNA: TGCAGCGTTGAGGCTAGCGGCACAGATACGCAGTATTTT.

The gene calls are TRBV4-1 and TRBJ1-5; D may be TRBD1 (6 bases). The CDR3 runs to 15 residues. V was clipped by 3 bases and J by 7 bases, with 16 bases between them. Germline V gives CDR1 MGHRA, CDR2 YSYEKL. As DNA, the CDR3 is TGCGCCAGCAGCCAGGTCATACAGGGCGGCCAGCCCCAGCATTTT. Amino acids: CASSQVIQGGQPQHF.